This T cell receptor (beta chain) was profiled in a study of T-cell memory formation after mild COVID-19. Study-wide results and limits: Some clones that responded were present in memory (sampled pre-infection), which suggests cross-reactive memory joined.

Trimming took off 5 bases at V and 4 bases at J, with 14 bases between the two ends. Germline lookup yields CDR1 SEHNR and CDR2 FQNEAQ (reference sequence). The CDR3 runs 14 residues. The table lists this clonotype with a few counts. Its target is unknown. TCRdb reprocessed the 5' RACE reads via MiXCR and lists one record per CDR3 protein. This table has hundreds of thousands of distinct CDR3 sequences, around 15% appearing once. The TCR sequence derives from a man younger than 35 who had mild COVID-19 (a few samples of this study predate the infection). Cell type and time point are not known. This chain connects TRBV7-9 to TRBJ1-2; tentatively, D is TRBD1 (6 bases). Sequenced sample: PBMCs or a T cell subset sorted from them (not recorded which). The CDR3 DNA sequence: TGTGCCAGCAGCCCCGGACAGCCTTTCTATGGCTACACCTTC. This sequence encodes CASSPGQPFYGYTF.